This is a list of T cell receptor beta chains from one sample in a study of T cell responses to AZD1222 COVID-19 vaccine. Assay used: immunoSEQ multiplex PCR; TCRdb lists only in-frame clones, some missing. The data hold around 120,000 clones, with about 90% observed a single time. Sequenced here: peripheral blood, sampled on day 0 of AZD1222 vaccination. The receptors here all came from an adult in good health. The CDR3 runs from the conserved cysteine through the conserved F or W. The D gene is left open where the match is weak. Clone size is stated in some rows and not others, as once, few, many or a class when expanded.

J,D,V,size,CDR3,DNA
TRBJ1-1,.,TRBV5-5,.,CASSLDSEAFF,TGTGCCAGCAGCTTGGACAGTGAAGCTTTCTTT
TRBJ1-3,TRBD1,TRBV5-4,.,CASSTGQGSGNTIYF,TGTGCCAGCAGCACCGGACAGGGCTCTGGAAACACCATATATTTT
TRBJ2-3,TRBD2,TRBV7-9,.,CASSPRLAGESRLQYF,TGTGCCAGCAGCCCCAGACTAGCGGGAGAGAGTCGGCTACAGTATTTT
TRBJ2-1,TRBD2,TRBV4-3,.,CASSQGTSVANEQFF,TGCGCCAGCAGCCAAGGGACTAGCGTGGCCAATGAGCAGTTCTTC
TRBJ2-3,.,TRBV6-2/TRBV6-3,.,CASSKLTGEDTQYF,TGTGCCAGCAGTAAGCTAACGGGGGAAGATACGCAGTATTTT
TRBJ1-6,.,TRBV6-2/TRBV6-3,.,CASSWATRSSYNSPLHF,TGTGCCAGCAGTTGGGCCACTCGGAGCTCCTATAATTCACCCCTCCACTTT
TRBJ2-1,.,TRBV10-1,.,CASSRDRFSYNEQFF,TGCGCCAGCAGCCGCGACAGGTTTTCCTACAATGAGCAGTTCTTC
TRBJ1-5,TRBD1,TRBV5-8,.,CASSFSTGLGNQPQHF,TGTGCCAGCAGCTTTTCGACAGGGCTGGGAAATCAGCCCCAGCATTTT
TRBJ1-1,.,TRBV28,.,CASSLDTRGTEAFF,TGTGCCAGCAGTTTAGACACCCGAGGCACTGAAGCTTTCTTT
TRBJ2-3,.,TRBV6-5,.,CASESGTGRTDTQYF,TGTGCCAGCGAGAGCGGGACAGGACGCACAGATACGCAGTATTTT
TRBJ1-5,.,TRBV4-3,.,CASSLRQGNQPQHF,TGCGCCAGCAGCTTACGACAGGGCAATCAGCCCCAGCATTTT
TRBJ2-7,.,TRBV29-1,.,CSVEVLGYEQYF,TGCAGCGTTGAAGTTTTGGGCTACGAGCAGTACTTC
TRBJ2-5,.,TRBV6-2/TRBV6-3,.,CASSYRVAKQETQYF,TGTGCCAGCAGTTACAGGGTAGCGAAACAAGAGACCCAGTACTTC
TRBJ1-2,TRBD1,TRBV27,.,CASSLNDRGPKGYTF,TGTGCCAGCAGTTTGAACGACAGGGGACCGAAAGGCTACACCTTC
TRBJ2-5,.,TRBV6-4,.,CASTDFETQYF,TGTGCCAGCACTGACTTTGAGACCCAGTACTTC
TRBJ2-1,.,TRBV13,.,CASSPGDSYNEQFF,TGTGCCAGCAGCCCAGGTGACAGTTACAATGAGCAGTTCTTC
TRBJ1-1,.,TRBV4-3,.,CASSQEGMEGTEAFF,TGCGCCAGCAGCCAAGAAGGGATGGAGGGCACTGAAGCTTTCTTT
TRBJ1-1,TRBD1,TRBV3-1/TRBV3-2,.,CASSLRGGTPTGGTEAFF,TGTGCCAGCAGCCTCAGGGGGGGGACCCCTACAGGGGGCACTGAAGCTTTCTTT
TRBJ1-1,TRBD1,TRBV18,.,CASSPYRQGAFTEAFF,TGTGCCAGCTCACCTTACAGACAGGGGGCTTTCACTGAAGCTTTCTTT
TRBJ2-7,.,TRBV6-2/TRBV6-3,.,CASSYSGGEQYF,TGTGCCAGCAGTTACTCAGGGGGCGAGCAGTACTTC
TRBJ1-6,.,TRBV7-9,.,CASSQGSSYNSPLHF,TGTGCCAGCAGCCAGGGGAGCTCCTATAATTCACCTCTCCACTTT
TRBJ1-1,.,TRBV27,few,CASTVVGPGGTEAFF,TGTGCCAGCACCGTAGTAGGGCCGGGGGGCACTGAAGCTTTCTTT
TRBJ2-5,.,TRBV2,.,CASSASETQYF,TGTGCCAGCAGCGCATCTGAGACCCAGTACTTC
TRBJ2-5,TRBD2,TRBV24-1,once,CATTGTTDSQETQYF,TGTGCCACCACCGGGACTACAGACAGCCAAGAGACCCAGTACTTC
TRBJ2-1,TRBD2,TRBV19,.,CASTKAGAYNEQFF,TGTGCCAGTACCAAAGCGGGGGCCTACAATGAGCAGTTCTTC
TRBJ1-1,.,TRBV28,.,CASSSQGLTEAFF,TGTGCCAGCAGTTCTCAGGGGCTGACTGAAGCTTTCTTT
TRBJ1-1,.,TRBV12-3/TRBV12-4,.,CASSEVNTEAFF,TGTGCCAGCAGTGAAGTGAACACTGAAGCTTTCTTT
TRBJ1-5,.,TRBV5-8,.,CASSLEPRGNQPQHF,TGTGCCAGCAGCTTGGAACCGAGGGGGAATCAGCCCCAGCATTTT
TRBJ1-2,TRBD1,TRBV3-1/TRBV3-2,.,CASSQFSTGVLGGYTF,TGTGCCAGCAGCCAATTTTCCACAGGGGTCTTGGGAGGCTACACCTTC
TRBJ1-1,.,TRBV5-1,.,CASSSAGHGGTEAFF,TGCGCCAGCAGCTCCGCTGGCCACGGGGGTACTGAAGCTTTCTTT
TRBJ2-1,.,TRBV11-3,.,CASSLGRDFARPNNEQFF,TGTGCCAGCAGCTTGGGCAGGGACTTCGCAAGGCCTAACAATGAGCAGTTCTTC
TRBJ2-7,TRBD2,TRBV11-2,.,CASSPISGTYYEQYF,TGTGCCAGCAGCCCCATCAGCGGGACTTACTACGAGCAGTACTTC
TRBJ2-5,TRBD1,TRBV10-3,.,CAISEGTGSETQYF,TGTGCCATCAGTGAGGGGACAGGGTCCGAGACCCAGTACTTC
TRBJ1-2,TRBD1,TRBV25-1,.,CASSGQGLYGYTF,TGTGCCAGCAGTGGACAGGGCCTCTATGGCTACACCTTC
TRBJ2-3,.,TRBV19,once,CASGLERASPGYF,TGTGCCAGTGGTCTGGAGAGGGCTAGCCCCGGGTATTTT
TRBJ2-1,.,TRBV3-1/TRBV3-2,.,CASSPTPGGGQQFF,TGTGCCAGCAGCCCGACTCCCGGCGGGGGCCAGCAGTTCTTC
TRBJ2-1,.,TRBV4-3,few,CASSQDPAGLRDEQFF,TGCGCCAGCAGCCAAGATCCAGCGGGCCTTAGGGATGAGCAGTTCTTC
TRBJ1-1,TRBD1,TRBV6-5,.,CASSSTGGGWTEAFF,TGTGCCAGCAGTAGTACAGGGGGTGGTTGGACTGAAGCTTTCTTT
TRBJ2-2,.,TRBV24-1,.,CATSDFAGANTGELFF,TGTGCCACCAGTGATTTTGCGGGCGCGAACACCGGGGAGCTGTTTTTT
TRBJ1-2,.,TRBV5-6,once,CASSLERIYGYTF,TGTGCCAGCAGCTTGGAACGGATCTATGGCTACACCTTC
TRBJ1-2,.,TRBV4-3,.,CASSQDRRPYGYTF,TGCGCCAGCAGCCAAGATCGTAGACCGTATGGCTACACCTTC
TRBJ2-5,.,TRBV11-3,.,CASSPTHAETQYF,TGTGCCAGCAGCCCGACCCACGCTGAGACCCAGTACTTC
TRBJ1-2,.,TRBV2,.,CAAYVEGRYGYTF,TGTGCCGCCTACGTGGAGGGCCGCTATGGCTACACCTTC
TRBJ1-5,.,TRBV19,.,CASRYGAGSNQPQHF,TGTGCCAGTAGGTACGGAGCAGGGAGCAATCAGCCCCAGCATTTT
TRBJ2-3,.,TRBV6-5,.,CASSYSPASTDTQYF,TGTGCCAGCAGTTATAGTCCAGCCTCCACAGATACGCAGTATTTT
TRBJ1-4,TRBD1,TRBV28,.,CASSLPGQANEKLFF,TGTGCCAGCAGCCTGCCGGGACAGGCTAATGAAAAACTGTTTTTT
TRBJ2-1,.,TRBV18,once,CASSPLGAIPETRDEQFF,TGTGCCAGCTCACCCTTGGGGGCGATTCCAGAAACACGGGATGAGCAGTTCTTC
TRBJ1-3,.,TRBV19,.,CASSVPVAGNTIYF,TGTGCCAGTAGTGTCCCGGTAGCTGGAAACACCATATATTTT
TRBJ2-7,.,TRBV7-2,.,CASSLVRGYEQYF,TGTGCCAGCAGCTTAGTCAGGGGATACGAGCAGTACTTC
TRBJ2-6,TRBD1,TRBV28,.,CASRSSQGVGGANVLTF,TGTGCCAGCAGATCTTCACAGGGGGTTGGTGGGGCCAACGTCCTGACTTTC
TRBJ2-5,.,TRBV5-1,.,CASSFGGETQYF,TGCGCCAGCAGCTTTGGAGGAGAGACCCAGTACTTC
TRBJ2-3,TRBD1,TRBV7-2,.,CASSLGTGSGTDTQYF,TGTGCCAGCAGCTTAGGGACAGGGTCTGGCACAGATACGCAGTATTTT
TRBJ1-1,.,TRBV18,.,CASSQTSGAFF,TGTGCCAGCTCACAGACTAGTGGAGCTTTCTTT
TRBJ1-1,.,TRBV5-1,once,CASSPHRDGWTEAFF,TGCGCCAGCAGCCCCCACAGGGATGGTTGGACTGAAGCTTTCTTT
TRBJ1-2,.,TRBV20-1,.,CSALGLGGYTF,TGCAGTGCGCTGGGTCTGGGGGGCTACACCTTC